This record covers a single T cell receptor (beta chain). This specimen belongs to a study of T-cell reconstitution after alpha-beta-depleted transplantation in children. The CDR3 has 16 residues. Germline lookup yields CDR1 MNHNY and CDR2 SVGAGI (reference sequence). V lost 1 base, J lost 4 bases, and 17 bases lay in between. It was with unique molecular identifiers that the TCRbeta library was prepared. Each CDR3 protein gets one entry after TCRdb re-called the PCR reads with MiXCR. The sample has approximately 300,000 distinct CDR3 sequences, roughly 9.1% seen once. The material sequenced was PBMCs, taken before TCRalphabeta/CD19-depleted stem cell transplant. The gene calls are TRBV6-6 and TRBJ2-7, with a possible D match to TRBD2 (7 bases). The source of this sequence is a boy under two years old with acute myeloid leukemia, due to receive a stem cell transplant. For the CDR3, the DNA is TGTGCCAGCAGTTACTTCTTCCGGGGGGCGCGATACGAGCAGTACTTC. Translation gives CASSYFFRGARYEQYF.